The 3 T cell receptor beta chains below were found in one sample sequenced in a study of blood T cell repertoires in COVID-19. Produced via immunoSEQ multiplex PCR; TCRdb's table is partial and in-frame only. The sample carries approximately 190,000 clones, 75% to 85% recorded once. The specimen was peripheral blood. These receptors were collected from a man aged 60 to 69 with acute or convalescent COVID-19.

This clone was detected only once. The V call is TRBV12-3 or TRBV12-4, the J call TRBJ1-2; no reliable D call. Trimming left V 0 bases short and J 7 bases short, with 9 bases between. The CDR3 spans 13 residues. In nucleotides, the CDR3 is TGTGCCAGCAGTTTAGCTCAAACGGGTGGCTACACCTTC. Translation: CASSLAQTGGYTF.

This clone was observed once. This rearrangement joins TRBV6-5 to TRBJ1-2; TRBD1 is a possible D gene (5 bases). There are 14 residues in the CDR3. Germline-derived CDR1 and CDR2 are MNHEY and SVGAGI. Trimming took 6 bases from V and 4 from J, leaving 15 bases between them. The CDR3 spells CASRGGDGPYGYTF. In DNA form, the CDR3 reads TGTGCCAGCAGGGGGGGTGACGGACCCTATGGCTACACCTTC.

This chain connects TRBV14 to TRBJ2-7, with TRBD1 identical over 9 bases. CDR3 size: 14 residues. Germline V lookup: CDR1 SGHDN, CDR2 FVKESK. The V and J ends lost 4 bases and 5 bases, in that order; junction bases with no gene match: 6. This CDR3 is CASSLRDRANEQYF. DNA of the CDR3: TGTGCCAGCAGCCTCCGGGACAGGGCCAACGAGCAGTACTTC.